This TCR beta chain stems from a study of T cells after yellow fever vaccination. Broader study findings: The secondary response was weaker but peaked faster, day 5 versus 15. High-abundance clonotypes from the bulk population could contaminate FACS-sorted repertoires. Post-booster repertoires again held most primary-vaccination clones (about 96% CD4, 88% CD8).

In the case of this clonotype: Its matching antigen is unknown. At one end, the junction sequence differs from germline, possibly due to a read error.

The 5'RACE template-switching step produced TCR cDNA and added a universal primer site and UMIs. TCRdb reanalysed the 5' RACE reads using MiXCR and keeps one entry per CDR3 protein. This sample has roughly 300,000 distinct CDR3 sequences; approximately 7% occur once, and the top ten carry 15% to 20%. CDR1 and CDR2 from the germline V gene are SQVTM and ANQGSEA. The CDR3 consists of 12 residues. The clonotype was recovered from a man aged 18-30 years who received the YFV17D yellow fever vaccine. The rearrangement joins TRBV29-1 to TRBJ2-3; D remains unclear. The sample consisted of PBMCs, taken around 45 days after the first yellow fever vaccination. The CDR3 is CSGQRSTDPQYF. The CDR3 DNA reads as TGCAGCGGGCAGAGAAGCACAGATCCGCAGTATTTT.